These T cell receptor beta chains were read from a single sample in a study of cytomegalovirus exposure and HLA in healthy donors. Sequenced by immunoSEQ multiplex PCR; TCRdb stores in-frame clones only, minus some. The table has about 120,000 clones, around 80% seen once; the top ten hold 3.5% to 4.5%. What was sequenced was PBMCs. These receptors all come from a man aged 25 to 45 in good health and CMV-seropositive. CDR3s include the opening cysteine and the closing phenylalanine or tryptophan. D genes are given only for firm matches. Where a row states a size, it is once, few, many or the class of an expanded clone; other rows omit it.

NA,TRBV7-9,TRBJ1-5,14,TRBD1,CASSWDRTREPQHF,TGTGCCAGCAGCTGGGACAGGACGAGGGAGCCCCAGCATTTT
NA,TRBV6-6,TRBJ1-2,12,TRBD1,CASSSGTGFYTF,TGTGCCAGCAGTTCTGGGACAGGGTTCTACACCTTC
NA,TRBV28,TRBJ2-2,12,NA,CASSFGRGELFF,TGTGCCAGCAGTTTTGGCCGCGGGGAGCTGTTTTTT
few,TRBV2,TRBJ1-4,14,NA,CASSESDRFITLFF,TGTGCCAGCAGTGAAAGTGACAGGTTTATCACACTGTTTTTT
NA,TRBV28,TRBJ2-7,14,TRBD2,CASSSRLAGEEQYF,TGTGCCAGCAGTTCCAGACTAGCGGGAGAAGAGCAGTACTTC
NA,TRBV7-6,TRBJ1-5,14,NA,CASSLGPVNQPQHF,TGTGCCAGCAGCTTGGGGCCTGTTAATCAGCCCCAGCATTTT
few,TRBV30,TRBJ2-4,11,TRBD2,CAWSVGLAAAF,TGTGCCTGGAGTGTCGGACTAGCGGCGGCCTTC
NA,TRBV7-3,TRBJ2-1,17,TRBD2,CASSLRSRSSGGNEQFF,TGTGCCAGCAGCTTAAGATCTCGGTCTAGCGGCGGCAATGAGCAGTTCTTC
NA,TRBV5-1,TRBJ2-1,13,NA,CASSLGLYYEQFF,TGCGCCAGCAGCTTGGGACTATACTATGAGCAGTTCTTC
NA,TRBV4-3,TRBJ2-7,17,TRBD2,CASSQVGPTSGGYEQYF,TGCGCCAGCAGCCAAGTTGGTCCGACTAGCGGGGGGTACGAGCAGTACTTC
NA,TRBV5-6,TRBJ2-2,16,NA,CASSLTPGLNTGELFF,TGTGCCAGCAGCTTGACTCCTGGACTTAACACCGGGGAGCTGTTTTTT
NA,TRBV18,TRBJ1-3,18,NA,CASSPMAGGDTSGNTIYF,TGTGCCAGCTCACCTATGGCCGGCGGGGATACCTCTGGAAACACCATATATTTT
NA,TRBV6-5,TRBJ2-5,15,TRBD1,CASSSTDRGGETQYF,TGTGCCAGCAGTTCCACGGACAGGGGGGGAGAGACCCAGTACTTC
NA,TRBV10-3,TRBJ2-7,13,TRBD1,CASSGTGAYEQYF,TGTGCCAGCTCCGGGACAGGGGCCTACGAGCAGTACTTC
NA,TRBV2,TRBJ2-5,14,NA,CASKGGAGQETQYF,TGTGCCAGCAAAGGGGGGGCTGGGCAAGAGACCCAGTACTTC
NA,TRBV6-6,TRBJ1-1,14,NA,CASSQQEIHTEAFF,TGTGCCAGCAGCCAACAGGAAATTCACACTGAAGCTTTCTTT
NA,TRBV27,TRBJ1-5,14,TRBD1,CASSNRGPPEPQHF,TGTGCCAGCAGTAACAGGGGGCCGCCAGAGCCCCAGCATTTT
NA,TRBV7-9,TRBJ2-7,15,TRBD2,CASGGGLALTYEQYF,TGTGCCAGCGGTGGGGGACTAGCGTTAACCTACGAGCAGTACTTC
NA,TRBV28,TRBJ1-1,15,TRBD1,CASSLYRGGYTEAFF,TGTGCCAGCAGTTTGTACAGGGGGGGGTACACTGAAGCTTTCTTT
NA,TRBV27,TRBJ2-3,16,TRBD2,CASSSSGRGGTDTQYF,TGTGCCAGCAGTTCAAGCGGGAGGGGTGGCACAGATACGCAGTATTTT
NA,TRBV11-1,TRBJ2-1,15,TRBD2,CASSPSGRWSNEQFF,TGTGCCAGCAGTCCGAGCGGGAGATGGTCCAATGAGCAGTTCTTC
NA,TRBV7-2,TRBJ1-5,15,NA,CASSSAPGFFQPQHF,TGTGCCAGCAGTTCAGCACCGGGGTTTTTTCAGCCCCAGCATTTT
NA,TRBV15,TRBJ2-7,15,TRBD2,CATSRGPSGSYEQYF,TGTGCCACCAGCAGAGGGCCTAGCGGCTCCTACGAGCAGTACTTC
few,TRBV7-8,TRBJ2-7,15,NA,CASSLRAGAAYEQYF,TGTGCCAGCAGCTTACGGGCAGGGGCGGCCTACGAGCAGTACTTC
NA,TRBV7-3,TRBJ2-2,13,NA,CASSLGTGGELFF,TGTGCCAGCAGCTTAGGTACAGGCGGGGAGCTGTTTTTT
NA,TRBV11-1,TRBJ2-2,15,NA,CASSLPGANTGELFF,TGTGCCAGCAGCTTACCAGGGGCGAACACCGGGGAGCTGTTTTTT
few,TRBV11-2,TRBJ2-5,13,NA,CASSARYQETQYF,TGTGCCAGCAGCGCGCGGTACCAAGAGACCCAGTACTTC
NA,TRBV5-6,TRBJ2-1,15,NA,CASTKNVAKSNEQFF,TGTGCCAGCACCAAAAACGTCGCCAAGAGCAATGAGCAGTTCTTC
NA,TRBV6-5,TRBJ2-7,15,TRBD1,CASLELFDREYEQYF,TGTGCCAGTCTTGAACTGTTCGACAGGGAGTACGAGCAGTACTTC
NA,TRBV7-2,TRBJ1-5,15,TRBD1,CASSADRGSGQPQHF,TGTGCCAGCAGCGCAGACAGGGGCTCGGGTCAGCCCCAGCATTTT
NA,TRBV10-3,TRBJ1-1,13,NA,CAISRSQDSEAFF,TGTGCCATCTCGAGGAGTCAGGACTCTGAAGCTTTCTTT
NA,TRBV18,TRBJ1-2,14,TRBD1,CASSPDRGFHGYTF,TGTGCCAGCTCACCGGACAGGGGCTTTCATGGCTACACCTTC
NA,TRBV28,TRBJ1-1,13,NA,CASRYQGGYGAFF,TGTGCCAGCAGATATCAAGGCGGGTACGGAGCTTTCTTT
NA,TRBV7-2,TRBJ2-5,15,NA,CASSFQLAGAKTQYF,TGTGCCAGCAGCTTTCAGCTAGCTGGAGCGAAGACCCAGTACTTC
NA,TRBV10-3,TRBJ1-1,16,TRBD1,CAISRERQGTGTEAFF,TGTGCCATCAGCCGGGAAAGACAGGGGACGGGCACTGAAGCTTTCTTT
NA,TRBV6-6,TRBJ1-1,14,TRBD1,CASRIQGEVTEAFF,TGTGCCAGCAGAATTCAGGGGGAGGTGACTGAAGCTTTCTTT
NA,TRBV6-5,TRBJ2-7,14,NA,CASSYGTGSHEQYF,TGTGCCAGCAGTTACGGAACAGGGAGCCACGAGCAGTACTTC
NA,TRBV7-9,TRBJ2-7,14,TRBD1,CSSSSIGTAYEQYF,TGTTCCAGCAGCTCTATTGGGACAGCCTACGAGCAGTACTTC
NA,TRBV15,TRBJ2-1,11,NA,CAAGINNEQFF,TGTGCGGCGGGAATTAACAATGAGCAGTTCTTC
NA,TRBV5-1,TRBJ1-3,12,NA,CASSLGGNTIYF,TGCGCCAGCAGCCTCGGGGGAAACACCATATATTTT
NA,TRBV4-1,TRBJ2-1,12,NA,CASGQTRDEQFF,TGCGCCAGCGGGCAAACTAGAGATGAGCAGTTCTTC
NA,TRBV7-9,TRBJ2-7,19,NA,CASSMKSGQLSVSSYEQYF,TGTGCCAGCAGCATGAAGAGCGGACAGCTATCAGTAAGCTCCTACGAGCAGTACTTC
once,TRBV5-6,TRBJ1-1,12,NA,CASSRDRNEAFF,TGTGCCAGCAGCCGAGACAGGAATGAAGCTTTCTTT
NA,TRBV10-3,TRBJ1-1,14,TRBD1,CAIKGATGYTEAFF,TGTGCCATCAAAGGGGCGACAGGGTACACTGAAGCTTTCTTT
NA,TRBV18,TRBJ1-5,16,TRBD1,CASSPPGTDSNQPQHF,TGTGCCAGCTCACCACCCGGGACAGATAGCAATCAGCCCCAGCATTTT
NA,TRBV5-1,TRBJ2-5,14,TRBD1,CASSPGTGGETQYF,TGCGCCAGCAGCCCCGGGACAGGCGGGGAGACCCAGTACTTC
few,TRBV5-1,TRBJ2-2,15,TRBD2,CASSLAGAGTGELFF,TGCGCCAGCAGTCTGGCGGGAGCGGGCACCGGGGAGCTGTTTTTT
few,TRBV10-3,TRBJ2-1,15,NA,CAISDWEKPYNEQFF,TGTGCCATCAGTGATTGGGAGAAGCCCTACAATGAGCAGTTCTTC
NA,TRBV6-5,TRBJ2-7,14,TRBD1,CATQRGQGTYEQYF,TGTGCCACCCAGAGGGGACAGGGGACCTACGAGCAGTACTTC
NA,TRBV5-3,TRBJ2-7,13,TRBD2,CARSLGGGNEQYF,TGTGCCAGAAGCTTGGGCGGGGGGAACGAGCAGTACTTC
NA,TRBV13,TRBJ2-7,13,NA,CASSNSGAYEQYF,TGTGCCAGCAGTAATTCGGGGGCCTACGAGCAGTACTTC
NA,TRBV2,TRBJ2-3,12,NA,CASSVERDTQYF,TGTGCCAGCAGTGTTGAGCGGGATACGCAGTATTTT
few,TRBV5-4,TRBJ2-7,13,TRBD1,CASSKDRTYEQYF,TGTGCCAGCAGCAAGGACAGGACCTACGAGCAGTACTTC